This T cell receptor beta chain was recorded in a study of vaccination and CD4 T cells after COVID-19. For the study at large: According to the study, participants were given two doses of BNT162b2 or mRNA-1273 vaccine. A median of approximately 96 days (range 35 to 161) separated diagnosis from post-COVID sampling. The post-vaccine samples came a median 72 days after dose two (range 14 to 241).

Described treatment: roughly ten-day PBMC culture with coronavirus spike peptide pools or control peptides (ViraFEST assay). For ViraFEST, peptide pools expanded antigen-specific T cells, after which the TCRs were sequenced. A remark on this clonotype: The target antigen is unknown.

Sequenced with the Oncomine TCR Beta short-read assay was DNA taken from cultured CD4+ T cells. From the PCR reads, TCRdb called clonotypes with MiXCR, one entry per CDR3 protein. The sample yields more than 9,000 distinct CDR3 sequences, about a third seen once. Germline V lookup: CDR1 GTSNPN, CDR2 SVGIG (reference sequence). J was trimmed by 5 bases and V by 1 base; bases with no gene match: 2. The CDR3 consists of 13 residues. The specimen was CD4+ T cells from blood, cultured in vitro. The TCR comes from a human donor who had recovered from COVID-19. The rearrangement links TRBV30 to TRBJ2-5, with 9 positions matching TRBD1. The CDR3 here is CAWSADRGETQYF. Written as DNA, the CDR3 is TGTGCCTGGAGTGCAGACAGGGGGGAGACCCAGTACTTC.